A single T cell receptor (beta chain) is shown here with its context. Libraries were prepared by immunoSEQ multiplex PCR; TCRdb keeps only in-frame clonotypes and omits some of them. The sample lists 150,000 to 200,000 clones; 87% were seen once. These data come from a study of blood T cell repertoires in COVID-19. In the study overall: Acute and convalescent COVID-19 specimens originated in the United States, Italy and Spain.

Participants had their cohort set by participant-reported clinical history. Germline CDR1 reads SGDLS; CDR2 reads YYNGEE. This CDR3 is 15 amino acids long. Trimming at V came to 4 bases and at J to 4 bases, leaving 6 bases not matched to a gene. Material for sequencing was PBMCs or T cells enriched from blood (not recorded which). This clonotype originated in a woman aged 25 to 45 who had recovered from COVID-19. This sequence joins TRBV9 and TRBJ2-3, with 10 bases identical to TRBD2. The CDR3 protein is CASSLSGRKADTQYF. CDR3 coding DNA: TGTGCCAGCAGCCTTAGCGGGAGGAAGGCAGATACGCAGTATTTT. Full variable domain (missing parts from reference TRBV9 and TRBJ2-3): DSGVTQTPKHLITATGQRVTLRCSPRSGDLSVYWYQQSLDQGLQFLIQYYNGEERAKGNILERFSAQQFPDLHSELNLSSLELGDSALYFCASSLSGRKADTQYFGPGTRLTVL.